A selection of T cell receptor beta chains follows, all from one sample in a study of CD8 T cells in ankylosing spondylitis. TCRdb called the 5' RACE reads again in MiXCR, with one record for every CDR3 protein. The repertoire has roughly 700,000 distinct CDR3 sequences, 15% to 20% of them found once; the top ten carry over 15%. Material for sequencing was blood, either unsorted or a sorted T cell fraction (not recorded which). Every receptor here comes from a male donor with ankylosing spondylitis. Both conserved end residues are part of each CDR3.

cdr3_aa,j_call,v_call,cdr3_length
CASSYPSSPGYTF,TRBJ1-2,TRBV6-5,13
CASSLEGREETQYF,TRBJ2-5,TRBV5-1,14
CASSLRAGPSYEQYF,TRBJ2-7,TRBV7-3,15
CAISGPSGDTQYF,TRBJ2-3,TRBV10-3,13
CASSPPGRTQYF,TRBJ2-5,TRBV9,12
CSVEDSGGNEQFF,TRBJ2-1,TRBV29-1,13
CASASSGVSDTQYF,TRBJ2-3,TRBV9,14
CSARDFGLALQETQYF,TRBJ2-5,TRBV20-1,16
CASSQEVFPEAFF,TRBJ1-1,TRBV4-1,13
CASSPSTYNSPLHF,TRBJ1-6,TRBV6-2/TRBV6-3,14
CASSQAPLGLAGQETQYF,TRBJ2-5,TRBV4-1,18
CSATGTDYFYGYTF,TRBJ1-2,TRBV20-1,14
CASSLRQGEQFF,TRBJ2-1,TRBV3-1,12
CAWSVQGPEAFF,TRBJ1-1,TRBV30,12